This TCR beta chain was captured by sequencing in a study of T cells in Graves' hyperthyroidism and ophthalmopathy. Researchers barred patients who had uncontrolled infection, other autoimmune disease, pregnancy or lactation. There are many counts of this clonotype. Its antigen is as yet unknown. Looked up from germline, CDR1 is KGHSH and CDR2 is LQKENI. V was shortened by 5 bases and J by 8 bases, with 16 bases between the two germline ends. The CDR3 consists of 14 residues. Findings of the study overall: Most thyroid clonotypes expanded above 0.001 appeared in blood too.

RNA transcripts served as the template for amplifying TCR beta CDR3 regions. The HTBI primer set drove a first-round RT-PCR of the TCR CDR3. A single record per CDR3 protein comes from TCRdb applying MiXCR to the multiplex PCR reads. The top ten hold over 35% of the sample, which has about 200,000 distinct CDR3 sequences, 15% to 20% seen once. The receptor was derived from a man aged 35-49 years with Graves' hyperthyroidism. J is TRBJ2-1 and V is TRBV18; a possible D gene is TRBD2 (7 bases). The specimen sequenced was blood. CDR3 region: CASSKGGAFDEQFF. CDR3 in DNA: TGTGCCAGCTCAAAAGGGGGGGCCTTTGATGAGCAGTTCTTC.